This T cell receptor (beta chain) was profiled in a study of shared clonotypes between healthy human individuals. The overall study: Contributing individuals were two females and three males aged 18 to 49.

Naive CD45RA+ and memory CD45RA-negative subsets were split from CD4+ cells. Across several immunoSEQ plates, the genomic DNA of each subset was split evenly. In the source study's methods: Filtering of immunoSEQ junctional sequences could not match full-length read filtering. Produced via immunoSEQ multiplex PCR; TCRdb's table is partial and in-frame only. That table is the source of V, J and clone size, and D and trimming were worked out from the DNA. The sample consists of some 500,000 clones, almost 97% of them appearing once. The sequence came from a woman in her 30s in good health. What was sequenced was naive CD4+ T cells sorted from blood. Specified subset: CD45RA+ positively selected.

CDR3 DNA sequence: TGTGCCAGCAGTTCCGGGCAGGGCTCTAATGAAAAACTGTTTTTT. Protein product: CASSSGQGSNEKLFF. The chain joins TRBV28 to TRBJ1-4; D may be TRBD1 (5 bases). The CDR3 totals 15 residues. Germline CDR1 is MDHEN and CDR2 is SYDVKM. V was clipped by 4 bases and J by 3 bases, with 12 bases between them.